The rows below give T cell receptor beta chains drawn from one sample of a study of T cell responses to AZD1222 COVID-19 vaccine. Sequenced by immunoSEQ multiplex PCR; TCRdb stores in-frame clones only, minus some. The sample carries 95,000 to 100,000 clones, less than 95% recorded once. Sequenced material: peripheral blood, taken on day 0 of AZD1222 vaccination. Receptors originate from an adult in good health. CDR3s include the opening cysteine and the closing phenylalanine or tryptophan. D genes are given only for firm matches. Not every row has a clone size; where given, it reads once, few, many or a size class.

D gene	clone size	V gene	J gene	CDR3 DNA	CDR3 protein
TRBD1	-	TRBV7-9	TRBJ2-7	TGTGCCAGCAGCTTAGTCATGGGGACAGGGTTAGACGAGCAGTACTTC	CASSLVMGTGLDEQYF
TRBD1	once	TRBV10-3	TRBJ1-3	TGTGCCATCAGTGATGCCCGGACAGGGACTGGAAACACCATATATTTT	CAISDARTGTGNTIYF
-	-	TRBV19	TRBJ2-1	TGTGCCAGTAGTCTGGGGTGGAGTGAGCAGTTCTTC	CASSLGWSEQFF
-	-	TRBV19	TRBJ2-3	TGTGCCAGTAGCCTCTTAAACACAGATACGCAGTATTTT	CASSLLNTDTQYF
TRBD1	-	TRBV15	TRBJ1-4	TGTGCCAAGTCGACAGGGGCTCCTGAAAAACTGTTTTTT	CAKSTGAPEKLFF
TRBD1	-	TRBV28	TRBJ2-7	TGTGCCAGCAGTTCTGGACAGGGTTACGAGCAGTACTTC	CASSSGQGYEQYF
-	-	TRBV5-1	TRBJ1-5	TGCGCCAGCAGCTTCCAGGGTAATCAGCCCCAGCATTTT	CASSFQGNQPQHF
-	-	TRBV10-3	TRBJ1-2	TGTGCCATCAGTGAGTCTGAGGGCTATGGCTACACCTTC	CAISESEGYGYTF
-	-	TRBV5-4	TRBJ2-2	-	CASSSVPGSKRGTGELFF
TRBD1	-	TRBV12-5	TRBJ1-1	TGTGCTAGTGGTGCCTCTCCCGGGACAGAAGTCACTGAAGCTTTCTTT	CASGASPGTEVTEAFF
TRBD2	-	TRBV28	TRBJ2-4	TGTGCCAGCAGTTTATCCGGGGGGGAAAACATTCAGTACTTC	CASSLSGGENIQYF
-	once	TRBV14	TRBJ2-7	TGTGCCAGCAGCCTCTACCTCCGCGAGCAGTACTTC	CASSLYLREQYF
-	-	TRBV28	TRBJ2-7	TGTGCCAGCAGTTTATCGACTGCGCGCGAGCAGTACTTC	CASSLSTAREQYF
TRBD2	-	TRBV15	TRBJ2-3	TGTGCCACCAGCAGGACTAGCGGGGGCACAGATACGCAGTATTTT	CATSRTSGGTDTQYF
-	once	TRBV11-1	TRBJ1-1	TGTGCCAGCAGCTTAGCGTTCAGCCGAAAGAACACTGAAGCTTTCTTT	CASSLAFSRKNTEAFF
-	-	TRBV24-1	TRBJ1-4	TGTGCCCCCGTCGTAGACAGCCGGGTTTTTCTTCCTAATGAAAAACTGTTTTTT	CAPVVDSRVFLPNEKLFF
-	-	TRBV19	TRBJ1-5	TGTGAAGGGGATTATAGCAATCAGCCCCAGCATTTT	CEGDYSNQPQHF
-	-	TRBV5-6	TRBJ2-3	TGTGCCAGCAGCTTGGACTTTGTGGAAAGAAAGGATACGCAGTATTTT	CASSLDFVERKDTQYF
-	-	TRBV5-1	TRBJ1-4	TGCGCCACCAGCATGGGGGTAGCAACTAATGAAAAACTGTTTTTT	CATSMGVATNEKLFF
TRBD1	-	TRBV10-3	TRBJ1-1	TGTGCCATCAGTCAAACAGGGGACACTGAAGCTTTCTTT	CAISQTGDTEAFF
-	-	TRBV7-3	TRBJ2-2	TGTGCCAGCAGCTTCTACACCGGGGAGCTGTTTTTT	CASSFYTGELFF
TRBD1	-	TRBV7-9	TRBJ1-1	TGTGCCAGCAGCTTCGGGACAGAGAGAGAAGCTTTCTTT	CASSFGTEREAFF
-	-	TRBV5-6	TRBJ1-5	TGTGCCAGCAGTTCCTCCGGAGGGGGTCTTAATCAGCCCCAGCATTTT	CASSSSGGGLNQPQHF
-	-	TRBV19	TRBJ2-3	TGTGCCAGTAGCCAAAGGGGCTTTACGCAGTATTTT	CASSQRGFTQYF
-	-	TRBV28	TRBJ1-5	TGTGCCAGCAGTTTATCTGAGGGAACAGGGTGGCAGCCCCAGCATTTT	CASSLSEGTGWQPQHF
TRBD2	-	TRBV5-1	TRBJ2-5	TGCGCCAGCATACTTTGTAGCAGGACTAGCGGGGGGCGGGAGACCCAGTACTTC	CASILCSRTSGGRETQYF
-	once	TRBV5-1	TRBJ2-7	TGCGCCAGCAGCCCCGACGGCACACCCTACGAGCAGTACTTC	CASSPDGTPYEQYF
-	-	TRBV5-1	TRBJ1-5	TGCGCCAGCAGCTTGGGGGGTCAGGGTGGCAATCAGCCCCAGCATTTT	CASSLGGQGGNQPQHF
-	-	TRBV5-1	TRBJ1-6	TGCGCCAGCAGCTTGGGTTCGATCTTTAATTCACCCCTCCACTTT	CASSLGSIFNSPLHF
TRBD2	-	TRBV24-1	TRBJ2-5	TGTGCCACCAGTGATTTCACTAGCGGGGTGGAGACCCAGTACTTC	CATSDFTSGVETQYF
TRBD1	-	TRBV28	TRBJ2-7	TGTGCCAGCATGTTGAGGGGGCGCCCCCACGAGCAGTACTTC	CASMLRGRPHEQYF
-	-	TRBV4-1	TRBJ2-1	TGCGCCAGCAGCCACCTCCTTCGGGGGATTAGTGAGCAGTTCTTC	CASSHLLRGISEQFF
-	-	TRBV18	TRBJ2-1	TGTGCCAGCTCACCGTTGGTGAGGGGTAGCGGAATCGACAATGAGCAGTTCTTC	CASSPLVRGSGIDNEQFF
TRBD1	-	TRBV6-4	TRBJ1-5	TGTGCCAGCACGACGGGACAGGGCAATCAGCCCCAGCATTTT	CASTTGQGNQPQHF
TRBD1	-	TRBV10-3	TRBJ2-1	TGTGCCATCAGTCCCCTCGGACAGGGGCAGTTCTTC	CAISPLGQGQFF
-	-	TRBV24-1	TRBJ1-2	TGTGCCACCAGTGATTTTAAGGCTGGCTACACCTTC	CATSDFKAGYTF
-	once	TRBV7-3	TRBJ1-1	TGTGCCAGCAGCCCCCCCGGGGCGGCTGAAGCTTTCTTT	CASSPPGAAEAFF
-	once	TRBV28	TRBJ1-2	TGTGCCAGCAGCTGGGGGCGCAGCTATGGCTACACCTTC	CASSWGRSYGYTF
-	-	TRBV24-1	TRBJ2-3	TGTGCCACCAGTGACCGAAGGGGCACGGATACGCAGTATTTT	CATSDRRGTDTQYF
-	-	TRBV7-9	TRBJ2-2	TGTGCCAGCAGCCCCGTCGCGTCCGGCACCGGGGAGCTGTTTTTT	CASSPVASGTGELFF
-	-	TRBV16	TRBJ2-7	TGTGCCAGCAGCCAATCGGCAGGCTCCTACGAGCAGTACTTC	CASSQSAGSYEQYF
TRBD1	-	TRBV5-1	TRBJ1-6	TGCGCCAGCAGCCCGGACAGGGAGAACAATTCACCCCTCCACTTT	CASSPDRENNSPLHF
TRBD2	-	TRBV25-1	TRBJ2-2	TGTGCCAGCATGACAGCGGGGGCCGAGAACACCGGGGAGCTGTTTTTT	CASMTAGAENTGELFF
-	-	TRBV3-1/TRBV3-2	TRBJ1-1	TGTGCCAGCAGCTCGGGGGGGGCGGACATGAACACTGAAGCTTTCTTT	CASSSGGADMNTEAFF
-	once	TRBV27	TRBJ1-2	TGTGCCAGCAGTTCACCCCCCTATGGCTACACCTTC	CASSSPPYGYTF
-	-	TRBV21-1	TRBJ2-5	TGTGCCAGCAACAAGAAACTTAAAGAGACCCAGTACTTC	CASNKKLKETQYF
-	-	TRBV7-8	TRBJ2-3	TGTGCCAGCAACCGAGCCGCTCCAGATACGCAGTATTTT	CASNRAAPDTQYF
TRBD1	few	TRBV19	TRBJ1-4	TGTGCCACCAACCGGGGACAGGGTAATGAAAAACTGTTTTTT	CATNRGQGNEKLFF
-	-	TRBV6-5	TRBJ1-2	TGTGCCAGCAGTCGTCCAGGGAGGACTAACTATGGCTACACCTTC	CASSRPGRTNYGYTF
-	-	TRBV6-4	TRBJ2-3	TGTGCCAGCAGTGAAGGTGGCACAGATACGCAGTATTTT	CASSEGGTDTQYF
-	-	TRBV3-1/TRBV3-2	TRBJ1-6	TGTGCCAGCAGCCAAGGCCCGGGGCAACAGGGAGGTTCACCCCTCCACTTT	CASSQGPGQQGGSPLHF
-	-	TRBV14	TRBJ2-4	TGTGCCAGCAGCCAAGAGAGATTGGGCATTCAGTACTTC	CASSQERLGIQYF
-	-	TRBV28	TRBJ2-3	TGTGCCAGCAGCCTCCGGAGGGCAGCGGATACGCAGTATTTT	CASSLRRAADTQYF
-	-	TRBV6-1	TRBJ2-2	TGTGCCAGCAGTGAAACTTACAAGAACACCGGGGAGCTGTTTTTT	CASSETYKNTGELFF
-	-	TRBV5-1	TRBJ2-1	TGCGCCAGCAGCGATGACCGGGATCTAGCAGCGGCAAATGAGCAGTTCTTC	CASSDDRDLAAANEQFF
-	few	TRBV19	TRBJ1-5	TGTGCCAGTAGACCGGCCCCGGGCGGAAGCAATCAGCCCCAGCATTTT	CASRPAPGGSNQPQHF
-	once	TRBV11-2	TRBJ2-7	TGTGCCAGCAGGCGGACACCCTACTACGAGCAGTACTTC	CASRRTPYYEQYF
TRBD2	-	TRBV3-1/TRBV3-2	TRBJ2-5	TGTGCCAGCAGCCTACCGGGACTAGCGGCACAAGAGACCCAGTACTTC	CASSLPGLAAQETQYF
-	-	TRBV27	TRBJ2-7	TGTGCCAGCTGTACAACCTCCGGGACTCCCCAAGAGCAGTACTTC	CASCTTSGTPQEQYF
TRBD2	-	TRBV7-3	TRBJ2-2	TGTGCCAGCAGCCCCACCGGGACTAGGGTGGCCGGGGAGCTGTTTTTT	CASSPTGTRVAGELFF